The next 20 T cell receptor beta chains were all read from a single sample in a study of CD8 T cells in ankylosing spondylitis. TCRdb re-called the 5' RACE reads with MiXCR, one entry per CDR3 protein. The sample has a few hundred thousand distinct CDR3 sequences; over 15% are singletons. The specimen was blood, either unsorted or a sorted T cell fraction (not recorded which). The receptors here all came from a male donor with ankylosing spondylitis or in good health (not recorded which).

This chain links TRBV19 with TRBJ2-7; D remains ambiguous. V shed 5 bases and J shed 5 bases, with 13 bases lying between them. CDR3 length equals 13 residues. Germline CDR1 LNHDA, CDR2 SQIVND (reference sequence). The CDR3 coding sequence is TGTGCCAGTAGTGCAGGATACCGGAACGAGCAGTACTTC. It specifies CASSAGYRNEQYF.

J is TRBJ2-1 and V is TRBV20-1; TRBD2 matches at 11 bases. Per germline, CDR1 DFQATT and CDR2 SNEGSKA (reference sequence). CDR3 length: 15 amino acids. V gave up 0 bases and J gave up 9 bases; unmatched junction bases: 7. The CDR3 reads CSARDPTSGSGEQFF. In DNA, the CDR3 is TGCAGTGCTAGAGATCCCACTAGCGGGAGTGGTGAGCAGTTCTTC.

The chain links TRBV4-1 to TRBJ2-1, with 9 bases lining up with TRBD2. Per the germline V gene, CDR1 is MGHRA and CDR2 is YSYEKL. V lost 2 bases to trimming and J lost 7 bases; unmatched junction nucleotides: 15. The CDR3 is made up of 18 amino acids. DNA for the CDR3: TGCGCCAGCAGCCAAACGGAGGTAGCGGGAGATAAGGTTAATGAGCAGTTCTTC. This gives the protein CASSQTEVAGDKVNEQFF.

The V gene is TRBV27, the J gene TRBJ1-4; no firm D call. The germline gives CDR1 MNHEY, CDR2 SMNVEV (reference sequence). V was pared by 0 bases and J by 4 bases, with 9 bases between. This CDR3 contains 15 residues. This chain's CDR3 is CASSLSVADNEKLFF. The CDR3 nucleotides are TGTGCCAGCAGTTTATCCGTGGCAGATAATGAAAAACTGTTTTTT. Full variable domain (outside the CDR3, taken from reference TRBV27 and TRBJ1-4): EAQVTQNPRYLITVTGKKLTVTCSQNMNHEYMSWYRQDPGLGLRQIYYSMNVEVTDKGDVPEGYKVSRKEKRNFPLILESPSPNQTSLYFCASSLSVADNEKLFFGSGTQLSVL.

A few counts support this clonotype. The CDR3 sequence: CASSYRSSGSDEQFF. The CDR3 DNA sequence: TGTGCCAGCAGTTACCGGTCTAGCGGGAGTGATGAGCAGTTCTTC. The genes are TRBV6-5 and TRBJ2-1; 10 positions match TRBD2. Looked up from germline, CDR1 is MNHEY and CDR2 is SVGAGI. The CDR3 extends over 15 amino acids. Unmatched junction bases numbered 6, after V lost 2 bases and J lost 8 bases.

This clonotype was picked up many times. This rearrangement joins TRBV3-1 to TRBJ2-2, with D unresolved. V gave up 0 bases and J gave up 6 bases, with 5 bases separating them. The germline CDR1 and CDR2 sequences are LGHDT and YNNKEL (reference sequence). This CDR3 contains 13 residues. This CDR3 reads CASSQDFSGELFF. The CDR3 nucleotides are TGTGCCAGCAGCCAAGATTTTTCCGGGGAGCTGTTTTTT.

This clonotype was counted ten times or more. The chain recombines TRBV7-3 with TRBJ1-6, with D hard to call. V lost 5 bases and J 9 bases, leaving 11 bases between the germline ends. CDR1 is SGHTA, CDR2 FQGTGA, per germline. The CDR3 contains 13 residues. The CDR3 is CASSPGLGSPLHF. CDR3 bases: TGTGCCAGCAGCCCTGGGCTGGGTTCACCCCTCCACTTT.

V is TRBV6-5 and J is TRBJ2-1; D is uncertain. Trimming removed 5 bases from V and 4 bases from J, with 6 bases in between. CDR3 length: 12 residues. Per germline, CDR1 MNHEY and CDR2 SVGAGI. The CDR3 bases are TGTGCCAGCAGTCACATATACAATGAGCAGTTCTTC. As protein: CASSHIYNEQFF.

The V gene is TRBV6-2 or TRBV6-3, the J gene TRBJ1-6; D is ambiguous. Trimming removed 4 bases from V and 5 bases from J, with 9 bases in between. In germline, CDR1 is MNHEY, CDR2 SVGEGT. CDR3 length: 14 amino acids. The CDR3 DNA reads TGTGCCAGCAGTTCCCGGGTCCATAATTCACCCCTCCACTTT. Amino acids: CASSSRVHNSPLHF.

The V call is TRBV9, the J call TRBJ2-7, with 8 bases aligning to TRBD1. Germline V gives CDR1 SGDLS, CDR2 YYNGEE. The J segment lost 0 bases and the V segment lost 4 bases, leaving 9 bases of the junction unmatched. The CDR3 is 16 amino acids. The CDR3 sequence: CASSPSDRGFSYEQYF. In nucleotides, the CDR3 is TGTGCCAGCAGCCCAAGTGACAGGGGATTCTCCTACGAGCAGTACTTC. Full variable domain (rest looked up from reference TRBV9 and TRBJ2-7): DSGVTQTPKHLITATGQRVTLRCSPRSGDLSVYWYQQSLDQGLQFLIQYYNGEERAKGNILERFSAQQFPDLHSELNLSSLELGDSALYFCASSPSDRGFSYEQYFGPGTRLTVT.

This chain uses TRBV12-3 or TRBV12-4 with TRBJ1-2; 8 bases fit TRBD1. This CDR3 comprises 14 residues. With 1 base clipped from V and 6 bases from J, the junction kept 4 bases outside the gene matches. CDR3 in amino acids: CASSLETGEDGYTF. As DNA, the CDR3 is TGTGCCAGCAGTTTAGAGACAGGGGAGGATGGCTACACCTTC.

This rearrangement joins TRBV2 to TRBJ2-4, with D uncertain. The CDR3 runs to 13 residues. Germline assignment: CDR1 SNHLY and CDR2 FYNNEI. With 6 bases removed from V and 2 bases from J, the gap between germline ends came to 8 bases. Here the CDR3 DNA reads TGTGCCAGCAGCTGGGTATCCAAAAACATTCAGTACTTC. Translated, it gives CASSWVSKNIQYF.

A few counts support this clonotype. The chain joins TRBV20-1 to TRBJ2-1; the D gene is possibly TRBD2 (6 bases). Per germline, CDR1 DFQATT and CDR2 SNEGSKA (reference sequence). Trimming took off 6 bases at V and 7 bases at J, with 16 bases between the two ends. The CDR3 loop spans 13 amino acids. CDR3 sequence reads: CSADPLGGNEQFF. The CDR3 coding sequence is TGCAGTGCAGATCCCCTGGGGGGTAATGAGCAGTTCTTC.

This chain joins TRBV2 and TRBJ2-2; TRBD2 aligns across 10 bases. Germline V gives CDR1 SNHLY, CDR2 FYNNEI. CDR3 size: 16 residues. The trim removed 11 bases at V and 0 bases at J, leaving 9 bases unmatched. This CDR3 is CAGGTSVLSNTGELFF. The CDR3, as DNA: TGTGCCGGGGGGACTAGCGTCCTCTCGAACACCGGGGAGCTGTTTTTT.

This clonotype came up a few times. This chain joins TRBV27 and TRBJ2-1; D remains unclear. This CDR3 comprises 15 residues. Trimming took off 0 bases at V and 0 bases at J, with 6 bases between the two ends. CDR1 and CDR2 (germline): MNHEY, SMNVEV (reference sequence). Written as DNA, the CDR3 is TGTGCCAGCAGTTTATCCTCCTACTCCTACAATGAGCAGTTCTTC. Translation: CASSLSSYSYNEQFF.

This sequence joins TRBV6-1 and TRBJ1-1, with D tentatively TRBD1 (6 bases). Trimming took 5 bases from V and 5 from J, leaving 12 bases between them. CDR3 length: 13 amino acids. Per germline, CDR1 MNHNS and CDR2 SASEGT. CDR3 nucleotide sequence: TGTGCCAGCAGTCCACAGGGAGGGACTGAAGCTTTCTTT. Its translation is CASSPQGGTEAFF.

The sample holds one count of this clonotype. V and J are TRBV27 and TRBJ1-3; D remains ambiguous. Germline CDR1 and CDR2: MNHEY and SMNVEV (reference sequence). V was shortened by 6 bases and J by 0 bases, with 9 bases between the two germline ends. The CDR3 covers 14 residues. CDR3 nucleotides: TGTGCCAGCAGCCCGTTGGGCTCTGGAAACACCATATATTTT. Protein sequence: CASSPLGSGNTIYF.

CDR3 coding DNA: TGTGCCAGCAGTTTAGTCTATGGGGAGACCCAGTACTTC. It translates to CASSLVYGETQYF. The rearrangement links TRBV12-3 or TRBV12-4 to TRBJ2-5, with D uncertain. Trimming took off 1 base at V and 5 bases at J, with 8 bases between the two ends. The CDR3 consists of 13 residues.

The chain has TRBV11-2 and TRBJ2-1; the D call may be TRBD1 or TRBD2 (5 bases each). This CDR3 has 20 residues. V was trimmed by 3 bases and J by 4 bases, leaving 28 bases between them. Germline V gene data show CDR1 as SGHAT and CDR2 as FQNNGV. The CDR3 nucleotides are TGTGCCAGCAGCTTGGGGCCCAACGGTGGCGCGGAGCGGAGATACAATGAGCAGTTCTTC. Encoded protein: CASSLGPNGGAERRYNEQFF.

This clonotype was counted between two and nine times. This chain joins TRBV15 and TRBJ2-1, with a possible D match to TRBD1 (5 bases). The CDR3 loop spans 12 amino acids. CDR1 LNHNV and CDR2 YYDKDF come from the germline V gene (reference sequence). V was clipped by 1 base and J by 7 bases, with 5 bases between them. For the CDR3, the DNA is TGTGCCACCAGCAGAGCAGGGAATGAGCAGTTCTTC. It encodes CATSRAGNEQFF.